These 25 T cell receptor beta chains share one sample of origin, sequenced in a study of T cell responses to AZD1222 COVID-19 vaccine. Sequencing used immunoSEQ multiplex PCR; TCRdb keeps in-frame clones, though not all of them. The sample lists around 150,000 clones, roughly 94% occurring once. The sample here was peripheral blood, taken 28 days after the second AZD1222 dose. These receptors originate from an adult who received the AZD1222 COVID-19 vaccine.

This chain joins TRBV29-1 and TRBJ2-7; D is possibly TRBD2 (6 bases). Germline CDR1 is SQVTM and CDR2 is ANQGSEA. This CDR3 is 13 amino acids long. The V end was cut by 4 bases, the J end by 7 bases, with 17 bases between. The CDR3 DNA reads TGCAGCGTTGGTAGCGGACCGGTGGGGGAGCAGTACTTC. Encoded protein: CSVGSGPVGEQYF.

The V call is TRBV5-4, the J call TRBJ2-2, with 7 nucleotides matching TRBD1. V gave up 3 bases and J gave up 4 bases; unmatched junction bases: 6. The CDR3 has 15 residues. Germline V gene data show CDR1 as SGHNT and CDR2 as YYREEE (reference sequence). The CDR3 is CASSYDSGGTGELFF. The CDR3 DNA sequence: TGTGCCAGCAGCTATGATTCAGGGGGCACCGGGGAGCTGTTTTTT.

This clone was detected only once. The V gene is TRBV29-1, the J gene TRBJ2-5; the D gene could be TRBD1 or TRBD2 (5 bases each). Trimming left V 7 bases short and J 4 bases short, with 13 bases between. The CDR3 consists of 12 residues. CDR1 is SQVTM, CDR2 ANQGSEA, per germline. Here the CDR3 reads CSADYRRETQYF. In nucleotides, the CDR3 is TGCAGCGCAGACTACAGGAGAGAGACCCAGTACTTC.

This chain joins TRBV7-2 and TRBJ2-1; 10 nucleotides agree with TRBD2. Unmatched junction bases numbered 12, after V lost 5 bases and J lost 5 bases. The CDR3 is 17 amino acids. Germline assignment: CDR1 SGHTA and CDR2 FQGNSA. CDR3 bases: TGTGCCAGCAGCCCCTGGAGGGTACTAGCGGGGAACAATGAGCAGTTCTTC. Translating it yields CASSPWRVLAGNNEQFF.

The chain uses TRBV27 and TRBJ1-2, with D unresolved. This CDR3 is built from 13 residues. Germline V gene sequence: CDR1 MNHEY, CDR2 SMNVEV (reference sequence). Trimming pared 6 bases from V and 3 bases from J, leaving 11 bases between. CDR3 nucleotide sequence: TGTGCCAGCAGCCTCGGACGGTACTATGGCTACACCTTC. Amino acid sequence: CASSLGRYYGYTF.

V usage is TRBV15 and J usage is TRBJ1-5, with D possibly matching TRBD1 (5 bases). The CDR3 length is 16 residues. Deletions cut 1 base from V and 2 bases from J, with 12 bases between. Germline V lookup: CDR1 LNHNV, CDR2 YYDKDF (reference sequence). CDR3: CATSRVGLRGNQPQHF. CDR3 nucleotide sequence: TGTGCCACCAGCAGAGTGGGGCTGCGTGGCAATCAGCCCCAGCATTTT.

This chain uses TRBV19 with TRBJ2-7, with a tentative D call TRBD2 (7 bases). Trimming removed 6 bases from V and 2 bases from J, with 20 bases in between. Germline V lookup: CDR1 LNHDA, CDR2 SQIVND (reference sequence). The CDR3 covers 16 residues. CDR3 loop: CASSLGRGPLTYEQYF. CDR3 in DNA: TGTGCCAGTAGCCTCGGGCGGGGGCCGCTTACCTACGAGCAGTACTTC.

This clone has just a few counts. This sequence joins TRBV12-3 or TRBV12-4 and TRBJ2-7; tentative D call: TRBD2 (5 bases). The CDR3 covers 13 residues. Deletions cut 5 bases from V and 4 bases from J, with 12 bases between. The CDR3 sequence: CASSPPGVYEQYF. The CDR3 nucleotides read TGTGCCAGCAGTCCTCCCGGGGTTTACGAGCAGTACTTC.

The chain carries TRBV7-2 and TRBJ2-3; D unresolved. This CDR3 is 14 amino acids long. V was cut by 3 bases and J by 1 base, with 8 bases left in between. CDR1 is SGHTA and CDR2 is FQGNSA in the germline V gene. The chain's CDR3 is CASSLGFGTDTQYF. For the CDR3, the DNA is TGTGCCAGCAGCTTGGGATTTGGCACAGATACGCAGTATTTT.

To note about this clone: This sample includes further DNA sequences coding for the same CDR3. The chain links TRBV30 to TRBJ2-5; tentative D call: TRBD1 (6 bases). The ends were cut back, 0 bases at V and 4 bases at J, with 6 bases in the middle. This CDR3 is 12 amino acids long. Germline V CDR1 and CDR2: GTSNPN, SVGIG (reference sequence). In DNA form, the CDR3 reads TGTGCCTGGAGTGTCAGGGGAGAGACCCAGTACTTC. Amino acids: CAWSVRGETQYF.

This clone has just one count. V and J are TRBV28 and TRBJ2-7; 7 bases are a match to TRBD1. Germline assignment: CDR1 MDHEN and CDR2 SYDVKM. V trimming: 10 bases; J trimming: 4 bases; junction bases outside the gene matches: 13. The CDR3 runs 14 residues. CDR3 region: CATSSGGPEYEQYF. The CDR3 DNA reads TGTGCCACGTCCTCAGGGGGACCCGAGTACGAGCAGTACTTC.

The chain combines TRBV7-2 with TRBJ2-2, with D tentatively TRBD2 (5 bases). This CDR3 region has 16 residues. Trimming pared 1 base from V and 7 bases from J, leaving 16 bases between. From germline, CDR1 is SGHTA and CDR2 FQGNSA. The CDR3 coding sequence is TGTGCCAGCAGCTTAGAAGTGAGGGTCTGGGGCGGGGAGCTGTTTTTT. This encodes CASSLEVRVWGGELFF.

This sequence joins TRBV4-3 and TRBJ2-7; TRBD2 matches at 7 bases. V dropped 0 bases and J dropped 8; count of bases not matched to a gene: 13. CDR1 LGHNA and CDR2 YSLEER come from the germline V gene. The CDR3 has 16 residues. Here the CDR3 reads CASSQDRSGMGGQQYF. The CDR3 DNA is TGCGCCAGCAGCCAAGATCGGAGCGGGATGGGCGGACAGCAGTACTTC.

In the case of this clone: The sample carries other DNA sequences with the same CDR3. The chain uses TRBV18 and TRBJ2-2; 7 nucleotides line up with TRBD1. V dropped 3 bases and J dropped 0; count of bases not matched to a gene: 1. Germline V CDR1 and CDR2: KGHSH, LQKENI. The CDR3 has 15 amino acids. The CDR3 coding sequence is TGTGCCAGCTCACCGGACAGGACGAACACCGGGGAGCTGTTTTTT. It yields the protein CASSPDRTNTGELFF.

V usage is TRBV14 and J usage is TRBJ2-1; 9 bases map to TRBD1. V lost 2 bases, J lost 7 bases, and 6 bases stayed unmatched. The CDR3 covers 15 residues. The germline V gene encodes CDR1 SGHDN and CDR2 FVKESK. The CDR3 region is CASSQLTGGFNEQFF. Here the CDR3 DNA reads TGTGCCAGCAGCCAACTGACAGGGGGGTTTAATGAGCAGTTCTTC.

The V and J genes are TRBV28 and TRBJ2-7, with 7 bases fitting TRBD2. Unmatched junction bases numbered 14, after V lost 6 bases and J lost 0 bases. The CDR3 has 17 residues. Germline V gives CDR1 MDHEN, CDR2 SYDVKM. This chain's CDR3 is CASSSPSTAGSSYEQYF. CDR3 DNA sequence: TGTGCCAGCAGCTCACCCAGTACAGCGGGGAGCTCCTACGAGCAGTACTTC.

The rearrangement links TRBV4-3 to TRBJ1-2; maybe TRBD1 (5 bases). Germline lookup yields CDR1 LGHNA and CDR2 YSLEER. Trimming pared 4 bases from V and 4 bases from J, leaving 10 bases between. This CDR3 has 13 amino acids. The CDR3 protein is CASSLGPFYGYTF. As DNA, the CDR3 is TGCGCCAGCAGCCTGGGACCATTCTATGGCTACACCTTC.

The V and J genes are TRBV2 and TRBJ2-7; the D gene is possibly TRBD2 (6 bases). Germline V gives CDR1 SNHLY, CDR2 FYNNEI. This CDR3 is built from 12 residues. The ends were cut back, 0 bases at V and 13 bases at J, with 13 bases in the middle. The CDR3 DNA sequence: TGTGCCAGCAGTGAAGCTCGGGGCGGGACTTACTTC. Its protein is CASSEARGGTYF.

This chain connects TRBV7-8 to TRBJ1-3, with D perhaps TRBD1 (5 bases). The CDR3 loop spans 15 amino acids. V gave up 5 bases and J gave up 2 bases, with 13 bases separating them. CDR1 SGHVS and CDR2 FQNEAQ come from the germline V gene. The CDR3 reads CASSVHRGAGNTIYF. The CDR3 region has the DNA TGTGCCAGCAGCGTACACCGAGGGGCTGGAAACACCATATATTTT. Based on the CDR3 plus reference TRBV7-8 and TRBJ1-3, the full variable domain is GAGVSQSPRYKVAKRGQDVALRCDPISGHVSLFWYQQALGQGPEFLTYFQNEAQLDKSGLPSDRFFAERPEGSVSTLKIQRTQQEDSAVYLCASSVHRGAGNTIYFGEGSWLTVV.

The chain employs TRBV29-1 and TRBJ1-1, with TRBD1 matching over 9 bases. With 7 bases clipped from V and 4 bases from J, the junction kept 7 bases outside the gene matches. CDR1 SQVTM and CDR2 ANQGSEA come from the germline V gene. The CDR3 runs to 13 residues. The CDR3 protein is CSGDRASGTEAFF. In DNA form, the CDR3 reads TGCAGCGGGGACAGGGCGAGTGGCACTGAAGCTTTCTTT.

The V call is TRBV6-5, the J call TRBJ2-6; possible D gene TRBD1, 6 bases. The CDR3 covers 14 residues. Trimming left V 8 bases short and J 0 bases short, with 8 bases between. Germline loops: CDR1 MNHEY, CDR2 SVGAGI. The CDR3 coding sequence is TGTGCCAGCGAACAGGGCTCTGGGGCCAACGTCCTGACTTTC. It yields the protein CASEQGSGANVLTF.

The chain carries TRBV18 and TRBJ1-5; the D is unclear. Germline-derived CDR1 and CDR2 are KGHSH and LQKENI. Deletions cut 3 bases from V and 6 bases from J, with 6 bases between. This CDR3 contains 12 residues. This CDR3 reads CASSPGSQPQHF. The CDR3 nucleotides read TGTGCCAGCTCACCGGGTTCTCAGCCCCAGCATTTT.

The chain employs TRBV7-2 and TRBJ2-1; possibly TRBD2 for D (5 bases). The CDR3 length is 14 residues. Germline values: CDR1 SGHTA, CDR2 FQGNSA. The V end lost 11 bases, the J end lost 3 bases, and 17 bases lay between the germline ends. DNA for the CDR3: TGTGCCCACACACGCCGGGGATTCTACAATGAGCAGTTCTTC. Translated, it gives CAHTRRGFYNEQFF.

This chain's CDR3 is CASSPRTGMNTEAFF. For the CDR3, the DNA is TGTGCCAGCAGCCCTAGGACAGGGATGAACACTGAAGCTTTCTTT. This rearrangement joins TRBV7-6 to TRBJ1-1, with 8 bases lining up with TRBD1. This CDR3 is built from 15 residues. The V gene's germline CDR1 is SGHVS and CDR2 FNYEAQ. Losses at the gene ends were 5 bases for V and 0 bases for J; bases not matched to a gene: 5.

The genes are TRBV23-1 and TRBJ2-7, with a weak D call TRBD1 (5 bases). TRBV23-1 is assigned to the ORF class and has an uncertain function. This CDR3 spans 13 amino acids. Trimming left V 2 bases short and J 3 bases short, with 8 bases between. CDR3 region: CASSQSQGYEQYF. The DNA for the CDR3 is TGCGCCAGCAGTCAAAGCCAGGGCTACGAGCAGTACTTC.